A selection of T cell receptor beta chains follows, all from one sample in a study of neurological immune-mediated disorders. In TCRdb, the 5' RACE reads were re-called with MiXCR into one record per CDR3 protein. Among about 70,000 distinct CDR3 sequences listed, roughly 4.9% were seen once. Sequencing was carried out using PBMCs. These receptors all come from a human donor with multiple sclerosis. The donor label of this sample is uncertain. CDR3s include the opening cysteine and the closing phenylalanine or tryptophan. D genes are given only for firm matches. Size is omitted from some rows. Given values are once, few, many or a class for expanded clones.

D gene	clone size	V gene	J gene	CDR3 DNA	CDR3 protein
NA	NA	TRBV6-5	TRBJ2-2	TGTGCCAGCAGTTCCCCAGGCAGGGTTACTAACACCGGGGAGCTGTTTTTT	CASSSPGRVTNTGELFF
TRBD2	many	TRBV5-1	TRBJ2-5	TGCGCCAGCAGCTTTGGGGCTAGCGGGACCCAAGAGACCCAGTACTTC	CASSFGASGTQETQYF
NA	NA	TRBV5-1	TRBJ1-1	TGCGCCAGCACACCCGGCTCTGGGAACACTGAAGCTTTCTTT	CASTPGSGNTEAFF
NA	many	TRBV3-1	TRBJ2-3	TGTGCCAGCAGCCGTCAGGCACGGACTAGCACAGATACGCAGTATTTT	CASSRQARTSTDTQYF
NA	many	TRBV7-2	TRBJ2-7	TGTGCCAGCATCGACCCTTATTCCGGGACGAGCTACGAGCAGTACTTC	CASIDPYSGTSYEQYF
NA	many	TRBV5-1	TRBJ2-3	TGCGCCAGCAGCCTCCTCAGCCAGGGAACAGATACGCAGTATTTT	CASSLLSQGTDTQYF
NA	many	TRBV2	TRBJ1-2	TGTGCCAGCAGTCGCACCAGAGGGGACACCTATGGCTACACCTTC	CASSRTRGDTYGYTF
NA	many	TRBV4-2	TRBJ1-5	TGTGCCAGCAGCCAACTCACGCGGGGACAACGCAATCAGCCCCAGCATTTT	CASSQLTRGQRNQPQHF
NA	many	TRBV20-1	TRBJ1-1	TGCAGTGCTACCACAGGGAAGGGCACTGAAGCTTTCTTT	CSATTGKGTEAFF
TRBD1	many	TRBV20-1	TRBJ1-5	TGCAGTGCCAAGGACAGGGTCAATAGCAATCAGCCCCAGCATTTT	CSAKDRVNSNQPQHF
NA	many	TRBV7-3	TRBJ2-2	TGTGCCAGCAGCTTCCCCAACACCGGGGAGCTGTTTTTT	CASSFPNTGELFF
NA	many	TRBV5-4	TRBJ2-5	TGTGCCACTCTACCGCAGCATAACCAAGAGACCCAGTACTTC	CATLPQHNQETQYF
NA	many	TRBV10-1	TRBJ2-7	TGCGCCAGCAGTGAGTTGGGCTCCGGGACGGACCCTCGCCTCTCCTACGAGCAGTACTTC	CASSELGSGTDPRLSYEQYF
TRBD1	many	TRBV7-9	TRBJ1-1	TGTGCCAGCAGTCCTGGACAGGGAAGGACTGAAGCTTTCTTT	CASSPGQGRTEAFF
NA	many	TRBV20-1	TRBJ2-2	TGCAGCCTTCCGGGCCCCAACACCGGGGAGCTGTTTTTT	CSLPGPNTGELFF
TRBD2	many	TRBV7-2	TRBJ2-1	TGTGCCAGCAGCTTAACTAGCGGGGGGGAGAACAATGAGCAGTTCTTC	CASSLTSGGENNEQFF
NA	many	TRBV7-8	TRBJ1-5	TGTGCCAGCAGCTTAACGGAACTGGGCAATCAGCCCCAGCATTTT	CASSLTELGNQPQHF
NA	many	TRBV18	TRBJ2-5	TGTGCCAGCTCTGAGCAAGACGTGAGGGAGACCCAGTACTTC	CASSEQDVRETQYF
TRBD2	many	TRBV5-1	TRBJ2-5	TGCGCCAGCAGCCCAATGATGGCTAGCGGGGGCGGGGAGACCCAGTACTTC	CASSPMMASGGGETQYF
TRBD1	NA	TRBV20-1	TRBJ1-6	TGCAGTGCTAGAGATGGGACAGGGGGAAATTCACCCCTCCACTTT	CSARDGTGGNSPLHF
NA	many	TRBV20-1	TRBJ1-3	TGCAGTGCCCCATCACAGGGCCCAGGAAACACCATATATTTT	CSAPSQGPGNTIYF
NA	many	TRBV5-1	TRBJ1-2	TGCGCCAGCAGCTTACCGGATATAGGTTCTGGCTACACCTTC	CASSLPDIGSGYTF
NA	many	TRBV5-1	TRBJ2-5	TGCGCCAGCAGCTTGGCCGGAAGTCAGGGGATCGAGGAGACCCAGTACTTC	CASSLAGSQGIEETQYF
TRBD1	many	TRBV4-1	TRBJ2-3	TGCGCCAGCAGCATGGACAGGGGGCTTTATACGCAGTATTTT	CASSMDRGLYTQYF
NA	many	TRBV10-3	TRBJ1-1	TGTGCCATCAGTGATCGGGGGGTCGGCACTGAAGCTTTCTTT	CAISDRGVGTEAFF
NA	many	TRBV5-5	TRBJ2-5	TGTGCCAGCAGCTCTCCGGGCGGAACAGAGACCCAGTACTTC	CASSSPGGTETQYF